This TCR beta chain was obtained from a study of T cell changes during pregnancy in multiple sclerosis. V lost 3 bases to trimming and J lost 4 bases; unmatched junction nucleotides: 7. This CDR3 region has 16 residues. Germline CDR1 is KGHSH and CDR2 is LQKENI. The protocol was immunoSEQ multiplex PCR, while the TCRdb copy is restricted to in-frame clones and leaves out a portion. In the table there are tens of thousands of clones, more than 85% of which are singletons. The source was peripheral blood, collected in the first trimester of pregnancy. The rearrangement links TRBV18 to TRBJ2-1; 9 bases agree with TRBD1. The TCR sequence derives from a female donor with multiple sclerosis, enrolled in a pregnancy study. The CDR3 loop is CASSPVPGQGYNEQFF. DNA for the CDR3: TGTGCCAGCTCACCGGTGCCAGGACAGGGGTACAATGAGCAGTTCTTC. The variable domain in full, completed from reference TRBV18 and TRBJ2-1, reads NAGVMQNPRHLVRRRGQEARLRCSPMKGHSHVYWYRQLPEEGLKFMVYLQKENIIDESGMPKERFSAEFPKEGPSILRIQQVVRGDSAAYFCASSPVPGQGYNEQFFGPGTRLTVL.